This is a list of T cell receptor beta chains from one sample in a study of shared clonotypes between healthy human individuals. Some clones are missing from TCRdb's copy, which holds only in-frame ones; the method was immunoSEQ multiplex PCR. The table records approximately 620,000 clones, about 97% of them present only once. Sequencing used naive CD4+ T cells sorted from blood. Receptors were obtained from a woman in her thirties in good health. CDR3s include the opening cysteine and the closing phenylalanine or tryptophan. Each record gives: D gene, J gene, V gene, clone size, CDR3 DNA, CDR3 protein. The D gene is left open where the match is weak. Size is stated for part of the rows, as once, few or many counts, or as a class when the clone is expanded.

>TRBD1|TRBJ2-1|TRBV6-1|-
TGTGCCAGCAGCCTACAGGGGTACAATGAGCAGTTCTTC
CASSLQGYNEQFF
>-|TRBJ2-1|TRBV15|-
TGTGCCACCAGCAGGGGAGGGGGACGGACCTACAATGAGCAGTTCTTC
CATSRGGGRTYNEQFF
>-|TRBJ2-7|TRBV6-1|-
TGTGCCAGCAGTGATCAAGGTTTGCGGGACTACGAGCAGTACTTC
CASSDQGLRDYEQYF
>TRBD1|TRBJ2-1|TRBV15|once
TGTGCCACCAGCCGGACAGGGGGCGGGAACAATGAGCAGTTCTTC
CATSRTGGGNNEQFF
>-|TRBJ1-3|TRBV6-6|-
TGTGCCAGCAAGCCAGGGAACTCTGGAAACACCATATATTTT
CASKPGNSGNTIYF
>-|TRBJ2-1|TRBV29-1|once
TGCAGCGTCCCAGCGGCCCGGAGCTTTTACAATGAGCAGTTCTTC
CSVPAARSFYNEQFF
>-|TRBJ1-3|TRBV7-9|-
TGTGCCAGCAGCTCCTACGTAAGCTCTGGAAACACCATATATTTT
CASSSYVSSGNTIYF
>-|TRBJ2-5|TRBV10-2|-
TGCGCCAGCAGTGAGTCGACTCTAGCTCCACAGGGGACCCAGTACTTC
CASSESTLAPQGTQYF
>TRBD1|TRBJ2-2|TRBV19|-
TGTGCCAGTAGTACAGGACAGGGGATTACCGGGGAGCTGTTTTTT
CASSTGQGITGELFF
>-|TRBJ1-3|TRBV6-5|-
TGTGCCAGCAGTCCGGACAGCTCTGGAAACACCATATATTTT
CASSPDSSGNTIYF
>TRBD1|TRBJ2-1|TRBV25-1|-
TGTGCCAGCAGTGAGGTGGAGGGACAGGGGTTTAGGGGGCAGTTCTTC
CASSEVEGQGFRGQFF
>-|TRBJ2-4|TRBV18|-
TGTGCCAGCTCACTCGGACCCCGCGGAAGCAAAAACATTCAGTACTTC
CASSLGPRGSKNIQYF
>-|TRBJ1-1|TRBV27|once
TGTGCCAGCAGTTACAGGCGCGACACTGAAGCTTTCTTT
CASSYRRDTEAFF
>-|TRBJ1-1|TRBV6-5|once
TGTGCCAGCAGTTACGGGGGGCACTGGACTGAAGCTTTCTTT
CASSYGGHWTEAFF
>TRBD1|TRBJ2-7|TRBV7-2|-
TGTGCCAGCAGCAAGGGACAGGGGGCTAAAGAGCAGTACTTC
CASSKGQGAKEQYF
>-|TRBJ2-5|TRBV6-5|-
TGTGCCAGCAGCATGGACTGGCTACAAGAGACCCAGTACTTC
CASSMDWLQETQYF